This TCR beta chain was sequenced during a study of vaccination and CD4 T cells after COVID-19. Background on the study: Median time from COVID diagnosis to post-COVID sampling was more than 95 days (35 to 161).

Trimming took off 2 bases at V and 10 bases at J, with 21 bases between the two ends. The germline V gene has CDR1 MNHEY and CDR2 SVGAGI. CDR3 length: 16 residues. Sequencing of DNA taken from cultured CD4+ T cells relied on the Oncomine TCR Beta short-read assay. Genomic DNA was taken out of cultured CD4+ T cells by extraction. Using its own MiXCR run on the PCR reads, TCRdb lists one record per CDR3 protein. Of 20,000 to 30,000 distinct CDR3 sequences listed, roughly 62% are singletons. As regards this clonotype: Its antigen is not known.

Treatment denoted: roughly 10-day PBMC culture with coronavirus spike peptide pools or control peptides (ViraFEST assay). Expanded clonotypes were found by TCR sequencing after peptide-pool stimulation (ViraFEST). The input for sequencing was CD4+ T cells from blood, cultured in vitro, taken after SARS-CoV-2 vaccination. The genes are TRBV6-5 and TRBJ1-5, with a possible D match to TRBD1 (5 bases). The source is a human donor who received a COVID-19 vaccine. DNA for the CDR3: TGTGCCAGCAGTTACATCGGCGGGACGGCATCGATACCCCAGCATTTT. Protein sequence: CASSYIGGTASIPQHF.